Detailed here is one T cell receptor (beta chain). The target of this receptor is not known. No much larger clonotype is one base removed from it; base qualities were not supplied. This sample stems from a study of blood T cell repertoires in COVID-19 (dated by TCRdb to the early 2020s). Some background on the complete study: The collaborator samples originated in the United States, Italy and Spain and spanned the acute and convalescent phases of COVID-19. The dataset comprised deeply sampled blood TCRbeta repertoires from subjects exposed to, actively infected with, or recovered from COVID-19. The material from the prospective study consisted of cDNA or gDNA derived from T cells, B-cell-depleted T cells, or PBMCs. The sample metadata nearly always contained a de-identified subject ID, COVID-19 status, age in years and sex. Samples came from the ongoing ImmuneRACE study (first 160 participants) plus 1,254 subjects from 6 global collaborators. The repertoires were released in a freely available public database meant as a resource for research on the immune response to SARS-CoV-2. Where HLA class I and class II types were available, the types were taken from metadata supplied by the sample provider, not from assay-based typing. The study at large found these results: Clinical and demographic metadata were provided uncurated, with the amount varying by source and participant.

Whole blood was collected in K2EDTA tubes by collaborating institutions according to the institutions' own protocols. For TCRbeta analysis, collaborators shipped samples in one of three forms: frozen whole blood, isolated PBMCs, or DNA extracted from either of those sample types. The CDR3 starts with the cysteine, ends with the phenylalanine, and has 13 residues. Kept here is only the CDR3 DNA, which spans 39 bases and is read in frame from base 1. The germline V gene (reference sequence) yields GTSNPN for CDR1 and SVGIG for CDR2. V lost 7 bases and J lost 4 bases; the stretch between them is 16 bases long. TCRbeta CDR3 regions were amplified from genomic DNA by means of the immunoSEQ Assay, a bias-controlled multiplex PCR. In the paper's pipeline: Within the assay, amplification of reference gene primers was used to estimate how many nucleated cells each sample contained. To quantify the absolute abundance of each unique TCRbeta CDR3 rearrangement, sequence reads were collapsed and filtered. For each sample, productive Simpson clonality was calculated by taking the square root of Simpson's diversity index across productive rearrangements. Entries here come from immuneACCESS through TCRdb and include only in-frame sequences with V and J called. Some clones fail to appear in such tables; in the studies checked, an unresolved V gene covers under half of the shortfall, and the cause of the remainder is unknown. V and J calls and clone size are those listed in that table; D and trimming were worked out from the DNA. This sample has 150,000 to 200,000 clones in its table, and 60% to 85% of those were observed once. Around 15% of the sample goes to the ten largest clones.

The rearranged segments are TRBV30 and TRBJ2-5; possibly the D gene is TRBD2, per 6 matching bases. The clonotype was recovered from a man aged 55-75 years with active or convalescent COVID-19. The sequencing input was peripheral blood. The CDR3 is CALSSGLRETQYF. The DNA sequence follows: TGTGCCTTGAGCAGCGGGCTGAGAGAGACCCAGTACTTC.